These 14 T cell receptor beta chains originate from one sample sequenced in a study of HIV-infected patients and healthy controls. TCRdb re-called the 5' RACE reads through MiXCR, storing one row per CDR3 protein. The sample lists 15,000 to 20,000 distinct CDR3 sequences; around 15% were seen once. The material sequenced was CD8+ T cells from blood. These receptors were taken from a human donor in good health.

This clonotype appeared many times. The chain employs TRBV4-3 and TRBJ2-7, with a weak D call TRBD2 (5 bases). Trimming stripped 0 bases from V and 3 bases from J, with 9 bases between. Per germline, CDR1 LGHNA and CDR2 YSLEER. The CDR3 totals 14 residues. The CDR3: CASSQDLGLYEQYF. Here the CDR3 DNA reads TGCGCCAGCAGCCAAGATCTCGGACTCTACGAGCAGTACTTC.

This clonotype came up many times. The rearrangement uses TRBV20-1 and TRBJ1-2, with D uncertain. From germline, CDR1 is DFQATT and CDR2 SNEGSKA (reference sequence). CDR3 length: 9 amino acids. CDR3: CTPPGGYTF. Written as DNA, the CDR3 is TGCACCCCCCCAGGTGGCTACACCTTC.

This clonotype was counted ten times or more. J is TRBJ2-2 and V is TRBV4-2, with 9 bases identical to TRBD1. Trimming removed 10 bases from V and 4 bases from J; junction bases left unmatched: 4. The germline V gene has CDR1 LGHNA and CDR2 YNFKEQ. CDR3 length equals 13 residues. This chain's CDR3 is CATGQGSTGELFF. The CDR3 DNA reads TGTGCCACCGGACAGGGGAGCACCGGGGAGCTGTTTTTT.

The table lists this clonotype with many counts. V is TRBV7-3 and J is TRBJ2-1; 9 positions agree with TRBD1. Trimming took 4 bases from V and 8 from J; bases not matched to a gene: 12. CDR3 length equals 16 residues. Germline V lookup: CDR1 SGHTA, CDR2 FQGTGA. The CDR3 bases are TGTGCCAGCAGCTCACCGTCTTCACAGGGGGCCGATGAGCAGTTCTTC. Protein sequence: CASSSPSSQGADEQFF.

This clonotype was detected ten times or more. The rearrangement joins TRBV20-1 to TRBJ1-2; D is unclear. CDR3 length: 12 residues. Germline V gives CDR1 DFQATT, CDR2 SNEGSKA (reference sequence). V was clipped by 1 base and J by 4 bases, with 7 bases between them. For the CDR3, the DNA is TGCAGTGCTAGAGGTGACCCCTATGGCTACACCTTC. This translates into CSARGDPYGYTF.

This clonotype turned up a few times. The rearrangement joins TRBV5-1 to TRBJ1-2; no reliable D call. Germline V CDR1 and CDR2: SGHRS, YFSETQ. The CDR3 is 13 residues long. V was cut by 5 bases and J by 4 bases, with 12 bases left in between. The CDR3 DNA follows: TGCGCCAGCAGACGAAATGATTTCTATGGCTACACCTTC. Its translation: CASRRNDFYGYTF.

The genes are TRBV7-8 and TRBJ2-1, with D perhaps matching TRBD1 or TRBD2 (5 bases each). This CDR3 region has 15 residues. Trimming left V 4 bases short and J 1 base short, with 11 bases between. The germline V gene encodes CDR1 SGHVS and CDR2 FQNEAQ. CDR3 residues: CASSSWGRSYNEQFF. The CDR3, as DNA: TGTGCCAGCAGCTCCTGGGGGAGATCCTACAATGAGCAGTTCTTC.

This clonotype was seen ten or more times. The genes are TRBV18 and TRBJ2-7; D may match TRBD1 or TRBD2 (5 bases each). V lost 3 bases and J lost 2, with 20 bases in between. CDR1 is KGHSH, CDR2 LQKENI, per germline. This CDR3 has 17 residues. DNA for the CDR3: TGTGCCAGCTCACCGTTCGCGCTGGGGGAGCTTCCCTACGAGCAGTACTTC. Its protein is CASSPFALGELPYEQYF.

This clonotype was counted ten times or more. In DNA, the CDR3 is TGTGCCAGCAGCCAAGGGGACTCCGGGGAGCTGTTTTTT. Residues: CASSQGDSGELFF. The rearrangement joins TRBV4-2 to TRBJ2-2, with a tentative D call TRBD2 (6 bases). Germline CDR1 and CDR2: LGHNA and YNFKEQ. The CDR3 contains 13 residues. Trimming left V 1 base short and J 6 bases short, with 6 bases between.

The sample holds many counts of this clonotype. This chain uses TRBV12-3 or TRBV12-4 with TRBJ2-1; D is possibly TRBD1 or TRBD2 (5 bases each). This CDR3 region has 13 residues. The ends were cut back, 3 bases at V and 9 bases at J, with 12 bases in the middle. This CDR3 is CASSFGVGGEQFF. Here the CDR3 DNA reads TGTGCCAGCAGTTTCGGGGTTGGGGGTGAGCAGTTCTTC.

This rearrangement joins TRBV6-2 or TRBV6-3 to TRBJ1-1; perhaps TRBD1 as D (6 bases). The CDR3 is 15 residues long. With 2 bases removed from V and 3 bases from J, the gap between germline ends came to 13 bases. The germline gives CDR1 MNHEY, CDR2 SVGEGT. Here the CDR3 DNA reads TGTGCCAGCAGTTACGGCGGGGGCATATACACTGAAGCTTTCTTT. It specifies CASSYGGGIYTEAFF.

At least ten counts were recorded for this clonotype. The CDR3 region is CSVVGRGLAEAFF. CDR3 DNA: TGCAGCGTTGTCGGTCGGGGGCTGGCTGAAGCTTTCTTT. The J gene is TRBJ1-1, the V gene TRBV29-1, with D tentatively TRBD1 (6 bases). The CDR3 totals 13 residues. V was clipped by 4 bases and J by 6 bases, with 15 bases between them. CDR1 is SQVTM and CDR2 is ANQGSEA in the germline V gene.

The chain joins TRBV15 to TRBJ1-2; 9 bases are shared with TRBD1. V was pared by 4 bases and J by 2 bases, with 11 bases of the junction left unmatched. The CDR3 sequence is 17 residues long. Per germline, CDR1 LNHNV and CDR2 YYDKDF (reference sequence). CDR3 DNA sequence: TGTGCCACCAGCAAATCCCCCGGGACAGGGAACAACTATGGCTACACCTTC. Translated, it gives CATSKSPGTGNNYGYTF. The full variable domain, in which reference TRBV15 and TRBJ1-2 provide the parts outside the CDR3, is DAMVIQNPRYQVTQFGKPVTLSCSQTLNHNVMYWYQQKSSQAPKLLFHYYDKDFNNEADTPDNFQSRRPNTSFCFLDIRSPGLGDTAMYLCATSKSPGTGNNYGYTFGSGTRLTVV.

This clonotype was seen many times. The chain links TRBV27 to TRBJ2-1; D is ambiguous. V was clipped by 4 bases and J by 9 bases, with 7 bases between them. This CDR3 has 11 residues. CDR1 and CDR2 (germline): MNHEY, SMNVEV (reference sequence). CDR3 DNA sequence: TGTGCCAGCAGTTCCGCTTTTGAGCAGTTCTTC. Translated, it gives CASSSAFEQFF.